One and the same sample provided the 14 T cell receptor beta chains below, sequenced in a study of T cell responses to AZD1222 COVID-19 vaccine. TCRdb's table, derived via immunoSEQ multiplex PCR, lists solely in-frame clones and lacks some. This sample has fewer than 150,000 clones, with roughly 89% found just once. The sequencing here drew on peripheral blood, taken on day 0 of AZD1222 vaccination. These receptors all stem from an adult in good health.

This chain connects TRBV3-1 (or the pseudogene TRBV3-2) to TRBJ1-5; D gene uncertain. CDR1 and CDR2 from the germline V gene are LGHDT and YNNKEL (reference sequence). This CDR3 contains 14 residues. The germline V and J ends were trimmed by 3 bases and 7 bases, with 13 bases remaining between them. The CDR3 loop is CASSQIPSGQPQHF. In DNA, the CDR3 is TGTGCCAGCAGCCAGATCCCATCGGGGCAGCCCCAGCATTTT.

This rearrangement joins TRBV6-5 to TRBJ2-7; 15 bases match TRBD2. The CDR3 runs 16 residues. V was pared by 0 bases and J by 3 bases, with 0 bases of the junction left unmatched. Germline CDR1 is MNHEY and CDR2 is SVGAGI. The CDR3 DNA sequence: TGTGCCAGCAGTTACTCGGGACTAGCGGGAGGCTACGAGCAGTACTTC. Amino acids: CASSYSGLAGGYEQYF.

The V gene is TRBV10-1, the J gene TRBJ1-4; D possibly corresponds to TRBD1 (5 bases). The CDR3 has 13 amino acids. V lost 3 bases and J lost 10, with 12 bases in between. Germline CDR1 WNHNN, CDR2 SYGVQD (reference sequence). The CDR3 sequence: CASSDSTASKLFF. CDR3 DNA sequence: TGCGCCAGCAGTGACTCGACAGCCTCAAAACTGTTTTTT.

This chain uses TRBV5-4 with TRBJ1-4; TRBD1 matches 7 bases. CDR1 is SGHNT, CDR2 YYREEE, per germline (reference sequence). This CDR3 is 16 amino acids long. The V gene end was trimmed by 0 bases and the J gene end by 2 bases; junction bases not matched to a gene: 4. CDR3 residues: CASSLEATGTNEKLFF. The CDR3 DNA is TGTGCCAGCAGCTTGGAGGCGACAGGGACTAATGAAAAACTGTTTTTT.

The chain links TRBV3-1 (or the pseudogene TRBV3-2) to TRBJ2-2; no definite D call. The germline gives CDR1 LGHDT, CDR2 YNNKEL (reference sequence). V lost 4 bases to trimming and J lost 2 bases, with 8 bases between them. The CDR3 sequence is 14 residues long. This chain's CDR3 is CASSPLLNTGELFF. The CDR3 nucleotides read TGTGCCAGCAGCCCGCTCCTCAACACCGGGGAGCTGTTTTTT.

The rearrangement uses TRBV25-1 and TRBJ2-2, with 7 bases fitting TRBD1. The germline gives CDR1 MGHDK, CDR2 SYGVNS. Germline trimming cut 6 bases from V and 2 bases from J; bases unmatched to any gene: 9. The CDR3 is made up of 16 amino acids. CDR3 nucleotide sequence: TGTGCCAGCAGCGCAAAAAGGGACAGCAACACCGGGGAGCTGTTTTTT. Translating gives CASSAKRDSNTGELFF.

The chain employs TRBV27 and TRBJ1-5, with D maybe TRBD1 (5 bases). The V end was cut by 3 bases, the J end by 9 bases, with 18 bases between. Germline CDR1 reads MNHEY; CDR2 reads SMNVEV (reference sequence). The length of the CDR3 is 15 residues. This CDR3 reads CASSLRDGRRWPQHF. The CDR3 bases are TGTGCCAGCAGTTTGAGGGACGGGAGGAGATGGCCCCAGCATTTT.

J is TRBJ1-4 and V is TRBV19; 7 nucleotides line up with TRBD1. CDR1 is LNHDA, CDR2 SQIVND, per germline (reference sequence). The CDR3 has 13 amino acids. The J segment lost 6 bases and the V segment lost 10 bases, leaving 8 bases of the junction unmatched. The CDR3 protein is CATQGVGYEKLFF. The CDR3, as DNA: TGTGCCACCCAGGGGGTGGGGTATGAAAAACTGTTTTTT.

The gene calls are TRBV6-1 and TRBJ1-1; no clear D gene. The CDR3 has 16 residues. Germline V gene data show CDR1 as MNHNS and CDR2 as SASEGT. With 0 bases removed from V and 0 bases from J, the gap between germline ends came to 11 bases. The CDR3 region is CASSEAPKRVNTEAFF. Here the CDR3 DNA reads TGTGCCAGCAGTGAAGCCCCCAAGAGGGTGAACACTGAAGCTTTCTTT.

V and J are TRBV30 and TRBJ2-1, with 8 nucleotides matching TRBD2. The CDR3 is 16 amino acids. Germline CDR1 and CDR2: GTSNPN and SVGIG (reference sequence). The junction had 5 bases not matched to a gene; V was cut back by 1 base and J by 0 bases. The CDR3 spells CAWSGTSPSSYNEQFF. CDR3 DNA: TGTGCCTGGAGTGGGACTAGCCCCAGCTCCTACAATGAGCAGTTCTTC.

The chain is built from TRBV5-5 and TRBJ1-2, with 7 bases aligning to TRBD1. The germline V gene encodes CDR1 SGHKS and CDR2 YYEKEE (reference sequence). This CDR3 is built from 13 residues. J was trimmed by 4 bases and V by 0 bases; bases with no gene match: 0. The CDR3 DNA reads TGTGCCAGCAGCTTGGACAGGGGCTATGGCTACACCTTC. The encoded protein is CASSLDRGYGYTF.

This chain connects TRBV5-8 to TRBJ2-2, with TRBD2 identical over 10 bases. Losses at the gene ends were 0 bases for V and 4 bases for J; bases not matched to a gene: 3. Germline loops: CDR1 SGHTS, CDR2 YDEGEE. This CDR3 region has 16 residues. The CDR3 DNA reads as TGTGCCAGCAGCTTGGTGGGGACTAGCGTCACCGGGGAGCTGTTTTTT. As protein: CASSLVGTSVTGELFF.

The table lists this clone with a few counts. The chain joins TRBV2 to TRBJ1-2; a weak D match, TRBD1 (5 bases). Germline V gene data show CDR1 as SNHLY and CDR2 as FYNNEI. The CDR3 loop spans 13 amino acids. Trimming shortened V by 6 bases and J by 7 bases, and 15 bases separated the two germline ends. In nucleotides, the CDR3 is TGTGCCAGCAGGGACGACAGAGAGAGTGGCTACACCTTC. Translated: CASRDDRESGYTF.

This chain uses TRBV5-1 with TRBJ1-2; TRBD1 is a possible D gene (5 bases). The germline V and J ends were trimmed by 0 bases and 6 bases, with 12 bases remaining between them. This CDR3 spans 14 amino acids. In germline, CDR1 is SGHRS, CDR2 YFSETQ. The CDR3 here is CASSLEGLKDGYTF. DNA for the CDR3: TGCGCCAGCAGCTTGGAGGGACTCAAAGATGGCTACACCTTC.